This TCR beta chain was identified during a study of blood T cell repertoires in COVID-19. Background on the study: The origin of the acute and convalescent COVID-19 samples was the United States, Italy and Spain. PBMCs, B-cell-depleted T cells, or T cells provided the cDNA or gDNA that made up the material.

Original data processing: Amplifying reference gene primers gave estimates of nucleated cell counts. Sequencing was performed with immunoSEQ multiplex PCR; in TCRdb, only in-frame clones are kept and a portion is missing. That table supplies the V and J calls and clone size; D and trimming were determined from the DNA. The repertoire holds about 82,000 clones, with more than 75% as singletons. The CDR3 is 16 amino acids. V shed 5 bases and J shed 3 bases, with 20 bases lying between them. This TCR came from a man aged 50 or older with active or convalescent COVID-19. Sequencing was performed on peripheral blood. This chain joins TRBV5-3 and TRBJ2-5; D is perhaps TRBD1 (5 bases). TRBV5-3 is reported as an ORF; its role is uncertain. In DNA, the CDR3 is TGTGCCAGAAGTTCGTTAACCAAACAGGTAAAAGAGACCCAGTACTTC. Translated: CARSSLTKQVKETQYF.